Below, one T cell receptor (beta chain) is given with its context. Germline CDR1 SNHLY, CDR2 FYNNEI. V shed 4 bases, J shed 3 bases, and the junction held 3 bases outside the gene matches. The length of the CDR3 is 15 residues. This entry comes from a study of blood T cell repertoires in COVID-19. Across the whole study: Researchers got acute and convalescent COVID-19 samples from the United States, Italy and Spain. Sources were T cells, B-cell-depleted T cells, or PBMCs; the material itself was cDNA or gDNA.

In the study's own analysis: Nucleated cell counts were estimated from reference gene primer amplification. Method: immunoSEQ multiplex PCR; TCRdb's copy keeps in-frame clones and lacks some. From that table come the V and J calls and clone size; the DNA was used to work out D and trimming. Among around 320,000 clones, about nine tenths were seen once, and the ten largest hold 5.5% to 8%. The receptor was derived from a young woman who had recovered from COVID-19. The sequenced sample consisted of peripheral blood. The chain recombines TRBV2 with TRBJ2-3; 11 positions agree with TRBD2. CDR3 bases: TGTGCCAGCAGTGTACTAGCGGGGGAGACAGATACGCAGTATTTT. It translates to CASSVLAGETDTQYF.